These 20 T cell receptor beta chains were sequenced from one sample in a study of cytotoxic CD8 clonotypes in ibrutinib-treated CLL. TCRdb's table, derived via immunoSEQ multiplex PCR, lists solely in-frame clones and lacks some. The sample gives around 310,000 clones, approximately 80% of which show up once; about 6.7% is in the top ten. The specimen comprised PBMCs, sampled before ibrutinib treatment. The receptors stem from a human donor with chronic lymphocytic leukemia.

This clone was counted between two and nine times. Other DNA sequences within the sample encode an identical CDR3. The V call is TRBV5-1, the J call TRBJ1-5; the D is unclear. The CDR3 runs 13 residues. Trimming left V 2 bases short and J 5 bases short, with 8 bases between. Germline-derived CDR1 and CDR2 are SGHRS and YFSETQ. CDR3 loop: CASSFEGDQPQHF. In DNA form, the CDR3 reads TGCGCCAGCAGCTTCGAGGGAGATCAGCCCCAGCATTTT.

This clone was seen only once. This chain connects TRBV28 to TRBJ2-1; 9 bases map to TRBD2. The CDR3 is 14 amino acids. Trimming removed 9 bases from V and 2 bases from J; junction bases left unmatched: 5. The germline V gene encodes CDR1 MDHEN and CDR2 SYDVKM. The CDR3 DNA follows: TGTGCCAGTCTGACTAGCGGAGCCTACAATGAGCAGTTCTTC. It translates to CASLTSGAYNEQFF. Together with reference TRBV28 and TRBJ2-1, the CDR3 gives the full variable domain: DVKVTQSSRYLVKRTGEKVFLECVQDMDHENMFWYRQDPGLGLRLIYFSYDVKMKEKGDIPEGYSVSREKKERFSLILESASTNQTSMYLCASLTSGAYNEQFFGPGTRLTVL.

The chain uses TRBV30 and TRBJ2-7; 7 bases match TRBD1. The CDR3 has 13 amino acids. Germline values: CDR1 GTSNPN, CDR2 SVGIG (reference sequence). The junction had 6 bases not matched to a gene; V was cut back by 4 bases and J by 3 bases. This chain's CDR3 is CAWIRDSFYEQYF. The CDR3 DNA follows: TGTGCCTGGATTAGGGACAGCTTCTACGAGCAGTACTTC.

Regarding this clone: Distinct nucleotide sequences in the sample also encode this CDR3. The V call is TRBV20-1, the J call TRBJ2-1; D call uncertain. There are 11 residues in the CDR3. Trimming removed 3 bases at V and 7 bases at J, with 7 bases between. Germline CDR1 and CDR2: DFQATT and SNEGSKA (reference sequence). For the CDR3, the DNA is TGCAGTGCTAGTTCATGGAATGAGCAGTTCTTC. Translation: CSASSWNEQFF.

J is TRBJ1-1 and V is TRBV6-5; a weak D match, TRBD1 (5 bases). V was shortened by 4 bases and J by 1 base, with 10 bases between the two germline ends. The germline V gene has CDR1 MNHEY and CDR2 SVGAGI. This CDR3 is 14 amino acids long. The CDR3 DNA reads as TGTGCCAGCAGTTTGGACACACGGAACACTGAAGCTTTCTTT. Encoded protein: CASSLDTRNTEAFF.

The chain combines TRBV5-1 with TRBJ2-1, with TRBD2 as a possible D gene (5 bases). There are 15 residues in the CDR3. Germline V gene lookup returns CDR1 SGHRS and CDR2 YFSETQ. The V gene lost 5 bases and the J gene lost 6 bases, with 18 bases spanning the gap. CDR3 residues: CASSHGRGSGNEQFF. The CDR3 DNA is TGCGCCAGCAGTCATGGGCGCGGGTCTGGCAATGAGCAGTTCTTC. The complete variable domain, with remaining parts taken from reference TRBV5-1 and TRBJ2-1, reads KAGVTQTPRYLIKTRGQQVTLSCSPISGHRSVSWYQQTPGQGLQFLFEYFSETQRNKGNFPGRFSGRQFSNSRSEMNVSTLELGDSALYLCASSHGRGSGNEQFFGPGTRLTVL.

This rearrangement joins TRBV7-9 to TRBJ1-1; 7 nucleotides align to TRBD1. Trimming at V came to 6 bases and at J to 6 bases, leaving 10 bases not matched to a gene. The CDR3 sequence is 14 residues long. Germline assignment: CDR1 SEHNR and CDR2 FQNEAQ (reference sequence). In DNA form, the CDR3 reads TGTGCCAGCAGGGGACAGCTGGGTTGGGCTGAAGCTTTCTTT. Translation: CASRGQLGWAEAFF.

The genes are TRBV4-3 and TRBJ2-3; TRBD2 agrees at 8 bases. CDR1 is LGHNA, CDR2 YSLEER, per germline. The length of the CDR3 is 20 residues. J lost 0 bases, V lost 0 bases, and 14 bases had no gene match. The CDR3 region has the DNA TGCGCCAGCAGCCAAGAATCCTGGTCGGCGGGAGGCCTCAGCACAGATACGCAGTATTTT. Protein: CASSQESWSAGGLSTDTQYF.

V usage is TRBV11-3 and J usage is TRBJ1-1; tentatively, D is TRBD1 (5 bases). The V gene lost 1 base and the J gene lost 7 bases, with 7 bases spanning the gap. This CDR3 spans 12 amino acids. The germline V gene encodes CDR1 SGHNT and CDR2 YENEEA. In DNA form, the CDR3 reads TGTGCCAGCAGCTTAGGGACAAGTGAAGCTTTCTTT. Protein sequence: CASSLGTSEAFF.

The chain has TRBV15 and TRBJ1-4; possible D gene TRBD1, 5 bases. The CDR3 consists of 13 residues. CDR1 is LNHNV, CDR2 YYDKDF, per germline (reference sequence). Deletions cut 2 bases from V and 8 bases from J, with 9 bases between. CDR3 protein: CATSRHRDEKLFF. DNA for the CDR3: TGTGCCACCAGCAGACACCGGGACGAAAAACTGTTTTTT.

The chain links TRBV5-1 to TRBJ2-2, with D possibly being TRBD2 (5 bases). The CDR3 has 15 amino acids. V dropped 2 bases and J dropped 7 bases, with 15 bases sitting between them. The germline gives CDR1 SGHRS, CDR2 YFSETQ. CDR3 region: CASSFKLEGVGELFF. In DNA form, the CDR3 reads TGCGCCAGCAGCTTTAAGCTTGAGGGCGTCGGGGAGCTGTTTTTT.

This clone was picked up a small number of times. This chain uses TRBV15 with TRBJ1-5; D perhaps matches TRBD1 (6 bases). The CDR3 length is 15 residues. V lost 5 bases to trimming and J lost 6 bases, with 17 bases between them. Germline lookup yields CDR1 LNHNV and CDR2 YYDKDF (reference sequence). DNA of the CDR3: TGTGCCACCAGCTCTAATACAGGGAGGGCTCAGCCCCAGCATTTT. Encoded protein: CATSSNTGRAQPQHF.

The chain carries TRBV6-1 and TRBJ2-7; 12 nucleotides match TRBD1. Germline V CDR1 and CDR2: MNHNS, SASEGT. The CDR3 length is 15 residues. With V trimmed by 3 bases and J by 8 bases, 8 bases remained unmatched. The CDR3 DNA follows: TGTGCCAGCAGTGACCGTCGGGGACAGGGGGCTAAGCAGTACTTC. Its translation is CASSDRRGQGAKQYF.

There are a few counts of this clone. V is TRBV7-2 and J is TRBJ1-2; D remains unclear. The CDR3 spans 16 residues. The V end was cut by 5 bases, the J end by 3 bases, with 19 bases between. From germline, CDR1 is SGHTA and CDR2 FQGNSA. CDR3 loop: CASSPSFGRTHYGYTF. As DNA, the CDR3 is TGTGCCAGCAGCCCTAGCTTTGGCCGGACCCACTATGGCTACACCTTC. Full variable domain (remainder filled in from reference TRBV7-2 and TRBJ1-2): GAGVSQSPSNKVTEKGKDVELRCDPISGHTALYWYRQSLGQGLEFLIYFQGNSAPDKSGLPSDRFSAERTGGSVSTLTIQRTQQEDSAVYLCASSPSFGRTHYGYTFGSGTRLTVV.

A single count supports this clone. This chain connects TRBV15 to TRBJ2-5; unclear D gene. CDR1 LNHNV and CDR2 YYDKDF come from the germline V gene (reference sequence). Trimming left V 0 bases short and J 1 base short, with 9 bases between. The CDR3 covers 15 residues. The CDR3 DNA reads TGTGCCACCAGCAGAGATCCAACAGTCCAAGAGACCCAGTACTTC. Its protein is CATSRDPTVQETQYF.

The chain has TRBV5-4 and TRBJ2-5; 12 bases match TRBD2. V gave up 4 bases and J gave up 2 bases; unmatched junction bases: 6. CDR1 SGHNT and CDR2 YYREEE come from the germline V gene (reference sequence). The CDR3 has 16 residues. The CDR3 reads CASSSGLAGTQETQYF. The CDR3 DNA sequence: TGTGCCAGCAGCAGTGGACTAGCGGGAACACAAGAGACCCAGTACTTC. The whole variable domain, filled in from reference TRBV5-4 and TRBJ2-5, reads ETGVTQSPTHLIKTRGQQVTLRCSSQSGHNTVSWYQQALGQGPQFIFQYYREEENGRGNFPPRFSGLQFPNYSSELNVNALELDDSALYLCASSSGLAGTQETQYFGPGTRLLVL.

V is TRBV10-3 and J is TRBJ2-1; 7 positions agree with TRBD1. The V gene end was trimmed by 8 bases and the J gene end by 3 bases; junction bases not matched to a gene: 7. CDR1 and CDR2 from the germline V gene are ENHRY and SYGVKD. This CDR3 contains 14 residues. The CDR3 protein is CAIDRDGGYNEQFF. The CDR3 bases are TGTGCCATCGACAGGGACGGAGGCTACAATGAGCAGTTCTTC.

CDR3 DNA: TGTGCCAGCAGCTTAATCTCGGGGAGCACAGATACGCAGTATTTT. Encoded protein: CASSLISGSTDTQYF. This rearrangement joins TRBV7-2 to TRBJ2-3, with D maybe TRBD2 (5 bases). V gave up 2 bases and J gave up 0 bases, with 9 bases separating them. Germline assignment: CDR1 SGHTA and CDR2 FQGNSA. The CDR3 is 15 amino acids. The full variable domain, its missing parts supplied by reference TRBV7-2 and TRBJ2-3, is GAGVSQSPSNKVTEKGKDVELRCDPISGHTALYWYRQSLGQGLEFLIYFQGNSAPDKSGLPSDRFSAERTGGSVSTLTIQRTQQEDSAVYLCASSLISGSTDTQYFGPGTRLTVL.

The chain carries TRBV5-6 and TRBJ1-5, with TRBD1 matching over 8 bases. Germline V lookup: CDR1 SGHDT, CDR2 YYEEEE. The trim removed 0 bases at V and 4 bases at J, leaving 3 bases unmatched. The CDR3 loop spans 15 amino acids. CDR3 coding DNA: TGTGCCAGCAGCTTGGGACAGGGGTGGAATCAGCCCCAGCATTTT. It yields the protein CASSLGQGWNQPQHF.

The chain combines TRBV6-5 with TRBJ1-1; D not resolved. V lost 2 bases and J 3 bases, leaving 10 bases between the germline ends. CDR1 is MNHEY, CDR2 SVGAGI, per germline. The length of the CDR3 is 14 residues. The CDR3 loop is CASSYAEDDTEAFF. In DNA form, the CDR3 reads TGTGCCAGCAGTTACGCTGAAGACGACACTGAAGCTTTCTTT.